These T cell receptor beta chains were read from a single sample in a study of blood T cells in healthy people across ages. From the 5' RACE reads, TCRdb called clonotypes with MiXCR, one entry per CDR3 protein. In the table there are 750,000 or so distinct CDR3 sequences, 25% of which are singletons. Another study also made use of these data, one on T cells of mothers and their children.

The sample was blood. The receptor set was obtained from a boy aged 5-17 years in good health. CDR3s include the opening cysteine and the closing phenylalanine or tryptophan. D genes are given only for firm matches. Size tells how often a clone was seen (once, few, many) or the class of an expanded clone, and some rows leave it out.

few	.	TRBV5-1	TRBJ2-5	CASSFGSSSTQYF	TGCGCCAGCAGCTTCGGGTCCTCCTCGACCCAGTACTTC
.	.	TRBV7-8	TRBJ2-7	CASSEDQDSEQYF	TGTGCCAGCAGCGAGGACCAAGATTCCGAGCAGTACTTC
.	TRBD2	TRBV5-1	TRBJ2-7	CASSWTSGGDSYEQYF	TGCGCCAGCAGCTGGACTAGCGGGGGAGACTCCTACGAGCAGTACTTC
.	.	TRBV10-2	TRBJ1-5	CASSGGHQPQHF	TGCGCCAGCAGTGGGGGACATCAGCCCCAGCATTTT
.	.	TRBV20-1	TRBJ2-1	CSAPGPKLHNEQFF	TGCAGTGCTCCGGGCCCCAAACTACACAATGAGCAGTTCTTC
few	.	TRBV7-9	TRBJ2-5	CATILWTENQETQYF	TGTGCCACCATCCTTTGGACAGAAAATCAAGAGACCCAGTACTTC
few	TRBD2	TRBV29-1	TRBJ2-3	CSVGYLASGVHFMATDTQYF	TGCAGCGTTGGGTACCTCGCTAGCGGGGTTCACTTTATGGCGACAGATACGCAGTATTTT
few	.	TRBV4-2	TRBJ2-2	CASSQESGAGVNTGELFF	TGTGCCAGCAGCCAAGAGTCGGGAGCAGGCGTGAACACCGGGGAGCTGTTTTTT
few	.	TRBV28	TRBJ2-5	CASSLGRGAPKETQYF	TGTGCCAGCAGTTTGGGGCGGGGCGCACCTAAAGAGACCCAGTACTTC
.	.	TRBV29-1	TRBJ1-2	CSVESGGRAYGYTF	TGCAGCGTTGAATCTGGGGGCAGGGCCTATGGCTACACCTTC
few	TRBD2	TRBV11-2	TRBJ2-1	CASSLSGRADNEQFF	TGTGCCAGCAGCTTGAGCGGGAGGGCCGACAATGAGCAGTTCTTC
.	.	TRBV3-1	TRBJ2-6	CASSPSVGSGANVLTF	TGTGCCAGCAGCCCCTCGGTGGGTTCCGGGGCCAACGTCCTGACTTTC
few	.	TRBV4-1	TRBJ2-5	CASSQEGYSAPAETQYF	TGCGCCAGCAGCCAAGAGGGCTATAGCGCCCCGGCGGAGACCCAGTACTTC
.	.	TRBV19	TRBJ2-4	CASSTSNSLAKNIQYF	TGTGCCAGTAGTACTTCGAATTCCCTAGCCAAAAACATTCAGTACTTC
.	.	TRBV28	TRBJ2-4	CASTGTPKNIQYF	TGTGCCAGCACCGGGACGCCCAAAAACATTCAGTACTTC
few	.	TRBV20-1	TRBJ2-5	CSAEGGGEQYF	TGCAGTGCCGAGGGGGGGGGAGAGCAGTACTTC
many	.	TRBV28	TRBJ2-3	CASSFRGGTDTQYF	TGTGCCAGCAGTTTTAGGGGGGGCACAGATACGCAGTATTTT
.	.	TRBV4-1	TRBJ2-1	CASSLLAGLERNEQFF	TGCGCCAGCAGCCTTCTGGCGGGACTCGAGCGGAATGAGCAGTTCTTC
few	TRBD2	TRBV7-9	TRBJ2-3	CASSGRGSGDHLTDTQYF	TGTGCCAGCAGCGGCAGGGGTAGCGGGGACCACCTCACAGATACGCAGTATTTT
.	.	TRBV2	TRBJ2-7	CASSPDTFSYEQYF	TGTGCCAGCAGTCCGGACACGTTCTCCTACGAGCAGTACTTC
few	.	TRBV5-6	TRBJ2-7	CASSYRTDPLRGQYF	TGTGCCAGCAGCTATAGAACAGATCCCCTACGAGGGCAGTACTTC
few	.	TRBV12-3/TRBV12-4	TRBJ1-5	CASSLQAISNQPQHF	TGTGCCAGCAGCTTACAGGCAATTAGCAATCAGCCCCAGCATTTT
few	.	TRBV28	TRBJ2-5	CASSFGGNFVQETQYF	TGTGCCAGCAGTTTTGGGGGGAATTTCGTTCAAGAGACCCAGTACTTC
.	.	TRBV7-2	TRBJ2-5	CASIRDTQETQYF	TGTGCCAGCATCCGGGACACTCAAGAGACCCAGTACTTC
few	TRBD2	TRBV7-2	TRBJ2-5	CASSLNQRTSGRSRYEQYF	TGTGCCAGCAGCTTAAATCAACGGACTAGCGGGAGGTCTCGCTACGAGCAGTATTTC
few	TRBD1	TRBV7-2	TRBJ2-5	CASSLGQGAAETQCF	TGTGCCAGCAGCTTGGGACAGGGGGCAGCAGAGACCCAGTGCTTC
few	TRBD2	TRBV27	TRBJ2-1	CASSLSNSGRSTEQFF	TGTGCCAGCAGTTTATCGAACAGCGGGAGAAGTACTGAGCAGTTCTTC
.	.	TRBV3-1	TRBJ1-6	CASSQAGSDSPLHF	TGTGCCAGCAGCCAAGCGGGGTCTGATTCACCCCTCCACTTT
.	TRBD1	TRBV9	TRBJ2-3	CASSHRQGGDTQYF	TGTGCCAGCAGCCACCGACAGGGTGGGGATACGCAGTATTTT
.	.	TRBV25-1	TRBJ1-2	CASSENQPKGYTF	TGTGCCAGCAGTGAAAACCAGCCCAAGGGCTACACCTTC
.	TRBD1	TRBV28	TRBJ2-1	CASSFGGTGENEQFF	TGTGCCAGCAGTTTCGGGGGGACAGGGGAAAATGAGCAGTTCTTC
many	.	TRBV29-1	TRBJ2-7	CSAGGTELYEQYF	TGCAGCGCAGGGGGGACAGAACTCTACGAGCAGTACTTC
few	TRBD1	TRBV9	TRBJ2-2	CASSVGGGGVGGTGELFF	TGTGCCAGCAGCGTAGGAGGGGGCGGAGTAGGAGGCACCGGGGAGCTGTTTTTT
.	.	TRBV6-1	TRBJ1-2	CASSQSGTWYGYTF	TGTGCCAGCAGTCAATCCGGGACGTGGTATGGCTACACCTTC
few	.	TRBV28	TRBJ2-7	CASTPGSIKGYEQYF	TGTGCCAGCACCCCGGGATCCATAAAGGGCTACGAGCAGTACTTC
.	TRBD1	TRBV29-1	TRBJ2-7	CSVLGQGRGSSYEQYF	TGCAGCGTTCTGGGACAGGGAAGGGGCAGCTCCTACGAGCAGTACTTC
few	.	TRBV24-1	TRBJ2-5	CATSDRAGSRETQYF	TGTGCCACCAGTGATCGGGCGGGCAGTCGGGAGACCCAGTACTTC
few	TRBD1	TRBV12-3/TRBV12-4	TRBJ2-2	CASRGTGGIPTGELFF	TGTGCCAGCAGGGGGACAGGGGGAATTCCCACCGGGGAGCTGTTTTTT
.	TRBD1	TRBV4-3	TRBJ2-7	CASSLIGQGAYEQYF	TGCGCCAGCAGCCTAATCGGACAGGGGGCATACGAGCAGTACTTC
.	.	TRBV7-8	TRBJ2-7	CASSSGPDSYEQYF	TGTGCCAGCAGTTCTGGGCCCGACTCCTACGAGCAGTACTTC
.	.	TRBV29-1	TRBJ2-3	CSLWTDTQYF	TGCAGCCTCTGGACAGATACGCAGTATTTT